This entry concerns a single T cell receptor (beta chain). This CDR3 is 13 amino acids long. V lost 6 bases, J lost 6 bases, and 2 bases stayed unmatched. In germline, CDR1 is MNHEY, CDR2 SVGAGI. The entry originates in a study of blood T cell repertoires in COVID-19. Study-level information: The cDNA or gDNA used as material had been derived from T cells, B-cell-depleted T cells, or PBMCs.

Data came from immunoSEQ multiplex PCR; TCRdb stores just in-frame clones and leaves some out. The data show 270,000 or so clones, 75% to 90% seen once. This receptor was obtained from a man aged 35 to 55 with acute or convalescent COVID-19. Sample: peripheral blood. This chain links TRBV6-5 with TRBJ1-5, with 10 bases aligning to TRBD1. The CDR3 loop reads CASSRDRGQPQHF. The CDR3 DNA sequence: TGTGCCAGCAGCCGGGACAGGGGTCAGCCCCAGCATTTT.